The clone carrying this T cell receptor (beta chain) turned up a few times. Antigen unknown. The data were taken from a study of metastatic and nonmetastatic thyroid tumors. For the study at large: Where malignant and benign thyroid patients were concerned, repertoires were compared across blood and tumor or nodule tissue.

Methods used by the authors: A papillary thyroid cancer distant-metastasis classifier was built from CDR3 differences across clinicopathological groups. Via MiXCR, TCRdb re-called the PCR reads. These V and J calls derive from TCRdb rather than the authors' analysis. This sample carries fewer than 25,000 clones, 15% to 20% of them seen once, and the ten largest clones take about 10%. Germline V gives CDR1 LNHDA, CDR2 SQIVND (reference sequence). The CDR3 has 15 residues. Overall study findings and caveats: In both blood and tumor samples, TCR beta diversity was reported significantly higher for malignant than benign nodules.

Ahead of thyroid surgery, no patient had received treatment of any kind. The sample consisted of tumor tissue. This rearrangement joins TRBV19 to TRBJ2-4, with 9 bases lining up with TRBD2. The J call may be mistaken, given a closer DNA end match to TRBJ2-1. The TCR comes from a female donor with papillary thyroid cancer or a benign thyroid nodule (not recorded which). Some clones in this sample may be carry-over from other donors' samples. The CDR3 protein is CAIIRGRANDNEQFF. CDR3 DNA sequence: TGTGCCATTATCCGCGGGAGGGCCAACGATAATGAGCAGTTCTTC.